This TCR beta chain was found in a study of blood T cell repertoires in COVID-19. Study context: Whether acute or convalescent, the COVID-19 samples came from the United States, Italy and Spain. The analysed material was cDNA or gDNA that came from T cells, B-cell-depleted T cells, or PBMCs.

V gave up 4 bases and J gave up 4 bases, with 10 bases separating them. Germline V gene sequence: CDR1 LGHDT, CDR2 YNNKEL (reference sequence). The CDR3 is 13 residues long. In the authors' methods: Amplification from reference gene primers served as the basis for estimated nucleated cell counts. Profiled with immunoSEQ multiplex PCR; TCRdb holds only in-frame clones, not every one. V, J and clone size are those of that table, while D and trimming were read from the DNA. The sample holds 70,000 to 90,000 clones, approximately 79% seen once. This chain uses TRBV3-1 (or the pseudogene TRBV3-2) with TRBJ1-1; D call uncertain. The source of this sequence is a man aged 70-80 years with acute or convalescent COVID-19. Sequencing used peripheral blood. DNA for the CDR3: TGTGCCAGCAGCCGGGTCGGAGGCACTGAAGCTTTCTTT. It translates to CASSRVGGTEAFF.